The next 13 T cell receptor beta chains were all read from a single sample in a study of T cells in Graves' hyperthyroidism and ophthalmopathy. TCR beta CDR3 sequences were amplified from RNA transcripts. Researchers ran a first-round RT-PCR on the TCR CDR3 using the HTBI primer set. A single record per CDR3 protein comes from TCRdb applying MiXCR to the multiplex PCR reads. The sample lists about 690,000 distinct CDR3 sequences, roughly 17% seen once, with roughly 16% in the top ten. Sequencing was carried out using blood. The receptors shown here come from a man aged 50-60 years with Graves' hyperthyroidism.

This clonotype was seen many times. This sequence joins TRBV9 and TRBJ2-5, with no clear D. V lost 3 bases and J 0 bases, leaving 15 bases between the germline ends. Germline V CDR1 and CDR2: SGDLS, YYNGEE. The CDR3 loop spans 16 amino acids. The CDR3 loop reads CASSAANGAYQETQYF. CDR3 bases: TGTGCCAGCAGCGCCGCTAACGGTGCGTACCAAGAGACCCAGTACTTC. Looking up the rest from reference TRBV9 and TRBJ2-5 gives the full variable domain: DSGVTQTPKHLITATGQRVTLRCSPRSGDLSVYWYQQSLDQGLQFLIQYYNGEERAKGNILERFSAQQFPDLHSELNLSSLELGDSALYFCASSAANGAYQETQYFGPGTRLLVL.

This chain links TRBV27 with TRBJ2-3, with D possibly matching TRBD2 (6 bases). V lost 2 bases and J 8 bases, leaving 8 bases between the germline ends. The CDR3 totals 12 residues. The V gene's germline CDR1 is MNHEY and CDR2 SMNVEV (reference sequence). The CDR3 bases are TGTGCCAGCAGTTTACGGGGGACTACGCAGTATTTT. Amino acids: CASSLRGTTQYF.

The CDR3 loop reads CASRAPGQGGSDTQYF. For the CDR3, the DNA is TGTGCCAGCAGGGCCCCGGGACAGGGGGGCTCAGATACGCAGTATTTT. This chain joins TRBV6-1 and TRBJ2-3, with TRBD1 identical over 11 bases. In germline, CDR1 is MNHNS, CDR2 SASEGT. J lost 4 bases, V lost 6 bases, and 9 bases had no gene match. This CDR3 contains 16 residues.

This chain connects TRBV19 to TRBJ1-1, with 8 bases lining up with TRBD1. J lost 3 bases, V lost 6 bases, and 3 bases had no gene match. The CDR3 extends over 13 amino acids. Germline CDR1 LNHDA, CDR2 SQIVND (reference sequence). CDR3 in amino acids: CASREDRDTEAFF. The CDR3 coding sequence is TGTGCCAGTAGGGAGGACAGGGACACTGAAGCTTTCTTT. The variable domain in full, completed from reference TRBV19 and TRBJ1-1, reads DGGITQSPKYLFRKEGQNVTLSCEQNLNHDAMYWYRQDPGQGLRLIYYSQIVNDFQKGDIAEGYSVSREKKESFPLTVTSAQKNPTAFYLCASREDRDTEAFFGQGTRLTVV.

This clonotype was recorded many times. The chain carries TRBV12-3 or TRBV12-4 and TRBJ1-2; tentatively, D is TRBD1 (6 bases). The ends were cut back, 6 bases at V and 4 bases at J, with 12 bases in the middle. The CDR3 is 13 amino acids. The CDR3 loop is CASSPQDSYGYTF. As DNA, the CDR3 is TGTGCCAGCAGCCCACAGGACAGCTATGGCTACACCTTC.

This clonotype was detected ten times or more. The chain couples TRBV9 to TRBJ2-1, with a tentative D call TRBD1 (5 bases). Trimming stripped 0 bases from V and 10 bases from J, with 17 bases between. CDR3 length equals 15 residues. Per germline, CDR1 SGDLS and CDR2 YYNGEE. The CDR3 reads CASSVAYRGSREQFF. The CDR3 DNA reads TGTGCCAGCAGCGTAGCTTATAGGGGCAGCCGGGAGCAGTTCTTC.

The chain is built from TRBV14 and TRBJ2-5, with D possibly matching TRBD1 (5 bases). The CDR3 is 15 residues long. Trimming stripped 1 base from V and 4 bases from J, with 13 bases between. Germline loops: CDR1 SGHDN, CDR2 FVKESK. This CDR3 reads CASSQGDGGAETQYF. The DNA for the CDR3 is TGTGCCAGCAGCCAAGGGGATGGTGGGGCAGAGACCCAGTACTTC. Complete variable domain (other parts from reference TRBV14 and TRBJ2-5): EAGVTQFPSHSVIEKGQTVTLRCDPISGHDNLYWYRRVMGKEIKFLLHFVKESKQDESGMPNNRFLAERTGGTYSTLKVQPAELEDSGVYFCASSQGDGGAETQYFGPGTRLLVL.

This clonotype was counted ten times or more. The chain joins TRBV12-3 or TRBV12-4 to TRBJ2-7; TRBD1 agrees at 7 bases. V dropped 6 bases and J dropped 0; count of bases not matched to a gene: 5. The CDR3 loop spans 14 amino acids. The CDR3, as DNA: TGTGCCAGCAGGGACCGGGACAGCTCCTACGAGCAGTACTTC. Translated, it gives CASRDRDSSYEQYF.

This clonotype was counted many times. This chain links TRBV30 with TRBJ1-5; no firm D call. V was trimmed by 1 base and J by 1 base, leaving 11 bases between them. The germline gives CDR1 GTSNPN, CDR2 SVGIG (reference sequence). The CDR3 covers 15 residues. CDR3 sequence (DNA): TGTGCCTGGAGTGGGGATGGCTGGAGCAATCAGCCCCAGCATTTT. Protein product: CAWSGDGWSNQPQHF.

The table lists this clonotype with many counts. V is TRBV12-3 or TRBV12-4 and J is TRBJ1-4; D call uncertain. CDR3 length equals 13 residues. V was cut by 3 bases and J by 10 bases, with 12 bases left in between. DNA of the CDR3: TGTGCCAGCAGTTTGGCAGGACGAGGAAAACTGTTTTTT. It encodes CASSLAGRGKLFF.

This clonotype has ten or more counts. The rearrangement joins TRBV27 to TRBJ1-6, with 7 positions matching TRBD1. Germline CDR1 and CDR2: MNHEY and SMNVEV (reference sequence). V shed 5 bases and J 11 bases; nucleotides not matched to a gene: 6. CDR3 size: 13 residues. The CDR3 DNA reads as TGTGCCAGCAGTCCGACAGGGCCGGCACCCCTCCACTTT. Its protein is CASSPTGPAPLHF.

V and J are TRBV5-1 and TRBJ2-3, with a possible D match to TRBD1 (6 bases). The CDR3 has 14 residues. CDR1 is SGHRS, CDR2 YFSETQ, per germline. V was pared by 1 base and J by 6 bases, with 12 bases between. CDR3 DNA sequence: TGCGCCAGCAGCTTGTTGCAGGGGAAGGATACGCAGTATTTT. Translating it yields CASSLLQGKDTQYF. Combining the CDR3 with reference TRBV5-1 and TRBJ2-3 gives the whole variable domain KAGVTQTPRYLIKTRGQQVTLSCSPISGHRSVSWYQQTPGQGLQFLFEYFSETQRNKGNFPGRFSGRQFSNSRSEMNVSTLELGDSALYLCASSLLQGKDTQYFGPGTRLTVL.

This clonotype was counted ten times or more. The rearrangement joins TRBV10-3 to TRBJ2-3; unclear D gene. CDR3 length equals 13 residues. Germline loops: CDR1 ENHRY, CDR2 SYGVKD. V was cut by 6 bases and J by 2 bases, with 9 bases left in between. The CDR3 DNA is TGTGCCATCAGAGACACCTTCACAGATACGCAGTATTTT. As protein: CAIRDTFTDTQYF.